This TCR beta chain was sequenced during a study of T cells in women clearing cervical HPV infection. Details on this clone: The read is 3 residues too short to cover the CDR3 end, so that end is filled in from the germline J gene.

V shed 4 bases and J 3 bases; nucleotides not matched to a gene: 6. This CDR3 has 15 amino acids. CDR1 and CDR2 from the germline V gene are SGHNT and YENEEA. Assay: immunoSEQ multiplex PCR; the TCRdb copy retains only in-frame clones and omits some. The sample table includes under 35,000 clones. This chain connects TRBV11-3 to TRBJ2-5; the match to TRBD1 covers 9 bases. The sequencing input was blood buffy coat. The receptor was derived from a woman aged 18 to 75 with a cervical HPV16 infection that either progressed to CIN3+ or cleared (not recorded which). The CDR3 loop is CASSSSRTGEETQYF. Partial CDR3 DNA: TGTGCCAGCAGCTCCTCTCGGACAGGGGAAGAGACC.